This entry lists 14 T cell receptor beta chains sequenced from one sample in a study of read filtering for tumor transcriptome and immune sequencing. Molecular barcoded adaptors covering alpha/delta and beta/gamma chains were used on 400 ng RNA. Using its own MiXCR run on the reads, TCRdb lists one record per CDR3 protein. The table records tens of thousands of distinct CDR3 sequences, 20% to 25% of them present only once. What was sequenced was a population of CD138-negative cells sorted from bone marrow. The receptor source for this set is a donor aged 40 or over with multiple myeloma.

Note on this clonotype: A much larger clone lies a single base off, so this may be a read error. The chain recombines TRBV7-9 with TRBJ2-7, with 10 bases aligning to TRBD1. Germline V lookup: CDR1 SEHNR, CDR2 FQNEAQ (reference sequence). The CDR3 consists of 15 residues. The CDR3 is CASSLAGTGVYEQYF. DNA for the CDR3: TGTGCCAGCAGCCTAGCCGGGACAGGGGTTTACGAGCAGTACTTC.

This chain joins TRBV29-1 and TRBJ2-7; 8 bases line up with TRBD2. V trimming: 7 bases; J trimming: 5 bases; junction bases outside the gene matches: 13. The CDR3 sequence is 14 residues long. CDR1 is SQVTM, CDR2 ANQGSEA, per germline. The CDR3 region has the DNA TGCAGCGCTGGGCGGGGGGCAGGGGAGAACGAGCAGTACTTC. As protein: CSAGRGAGENEQYF.

There are a few counts of this clonotype. The V gene is TRBV1, the J gene TRBJ2-7. TRBV1 is a documented pseudogene. The CDR3 length is 9 residues. CDR3 DNA: TGCACCAGCAGAGTCGAGCAGTACTTC. It codes for CTSRVEQYF.

This clonotype was found many times. V and J are TRBV7-3 and TRBJ2-5; TRBD1 is a possible D gene (6 bases). The V end was cut by 0 bases, the J end by 0 bases, with 11 bases between. The CDR3 has 16 residues. Germline V gene lookup returns CDR1 SGHTA and CDR2 FQGTGA. The CDR3 spells CASSLTFNRDQETQYF. Written as DNA, the CDR3 is TGTGCCAGCAGCTTAACTTTCAACAGGGACCAAGAGACCCAGTACTTC.

This chain connects TRBV18 to TRBJ1-2; D uncertain. The CDR3 runs to 12 residues. The germline V and J ends were trimmed by 3 bases and 5 bases, with 7 bases remaining between them. CDR1 KGHSH and CDR2 LQKENI come from the germline V gene. The CDR3 sequence is CASSPYSYGYTF. In DNA, the CDR3 is TGTGCCAGCTCACCGTATTCTTATGGCTACACCTTC.

Judged by abundance, this clonotype is medium-sized (0.01 to 0.1%). The V call is TRBV7-8, the J call TRBJ2-1; D possibly corresponds to TRBD2 (5 bases). Germline V lookup: CDR1 SGHVS, CDR2 FQNEAQ. Trimming left V 1 base short and J 3 bases short, with 10 bases between. CDR3 length: 15 amino acids. The CDR3 reads CASSLGREGYNEQFF. The CDR3 DNA reads as TGTGCCAGCAGCTTAGGTCGCGAGGGCTACAATGAGCAGTTCTTC.

Of note for this clonotype: Since a much larger clone is just one base distant, this may be a read error. The chain employs TRBV2 and TRBJ1-6; D not resolved. The CDR3 spans 15 residues. The germline V gene encodes CDR1 SNHLY and CDR2 FYNNEI. CDR3 in amino acids: CASSEGSRPYSPLLF. In DNA, the CDR3 is TGTGCCAGCAGTGAGGGGTCTCGTCCCTATTCACCCCTCCTCTTT.

About this clonotype itself: Just one base apart from a much larger clone, this may be a read error. This sequence joins TRBV10-3 and TRBJ2-3; weak D call: TRBD1 (5 bases). This CDR3 spans 15 amino acids. Germline V gene lookup returns CDR1 ENHRY and CDR2 SYGVKD. V was trimmed by 10 bases and J by 3 bases, leaving 20 bases between them. The CDR3 nucleotides read TGTGCCACCGATTCCGACAGTGCCGTAACAGATACGCAGTATTTT. Its translation is CATDSDSAVTDTQYF.

Comment on this clonotype: A much larger clone differs from this one at a single base, so this may be a read error. Here the CDR3 reads CASSLGGNQYF. The DNA for the CDR3 is TGTGCCAGCAGCTTAGGCGGTAACCAGTACTTC. The chain employs TRBV13 and TRBJ2-5; D uncertain. V gave up 0 bases and J gave up 10 bases, with 6 bases separating them. Looked up from germline, CDR1 is PRHDT and CDR2 is FYEKMQ (reference sequence). CDR3 length equals 11 residues. Drawing the rest from reference TRBV13 and TRBJ2-5, the complete variable domain is AAGVIQSPRHLIKEKRETATLKCYPIPRHDTVYWYQQGPGQDPQFLISFYEKMQSDKGSIPDRFSAQQFSDYHSELNMSSLELGDSALYFCASSLGGNQYFGPGTRLLVL.

V usage is TRBV5-6 and J usage is TRBJ1-6, with D tentatively TRBD1 (6 bases). The germline CDR1 and CDR2 sequences are SGHDT and YYEEEE. V shed 4 bases and J shed 9 bases, with 14 bases lying between them. The CDR3 covers 14 residues. The CDR3 DNA reads TGTGCCAGCAGCCCGGGACACCCTGGTTCACCCCTCCACTTT. It yields the protein CASSPGHPGSPLHF.

This clonotype was found many times. The gene calls are TRBV29-1 and TRBJ2-5; 7 bases are a match to TRBD2. The CDR3 spans 14 residues. V was pared by 7 bases and J by 1 base, with 9 bases of the junction left unmatched. From germline, CDR1 is SQVTM and CDR2 ANQGSEA. CDR3 nucleotides: TGCAGCGGAAGGGCTAGCGGTCTCCAAGAGACCCAGTACTTC. It yields the protein CSGRASGLQETQYF. Full variable domain (missing parts from reference TRBV29-1 and TRBJ2-5): SAVISQKPSRDICQRGTSLTIQCQVDSQVTMMFWYRQQPGQSLTLIATANQGSEATYESGFVIDKFPISRPNLTFSTLTVSNMSPEDSSIYLCSGRASGLQETQYFGPGTRLLVL.

The chain recombines TRBV18 with TRBJ2-7; D may match TRBD1 or TRBD2 (6 bases each). CDR1 and CDR2 from the germline V gene are KGHSH and LQKENI. V was pared by 0 bases and J by 7 bases, with 16 bases between. The CDR3 runs to 15 residues. CDR3 coding DNA: TGTGCCAGCTCACCACCGGGGGGCGCATCTCGGGAGCAGTACTTC. This encodes CASSPPGGASREQYF.

This clonotype was seen at least ten times. V and J are TRBV18 and TRBJ2-7; D remains ambiguous. The CDR3 has 14 residues. Germline lookup yields CDR1 KGHSH and CDR2 LQKENI. The V end was cut by 3 bases, the J end by 0 bases, with 9 bases between. The CDR3 DNA is TGTGCCAGCTCACCGGGCACCCGCTCCTACGAGCAGTACTTC. Its protein is CASSPGTRSYEQYF.

This clonotype was seen repeatedly, ten times or more. The chain couples TRBV6-2 or TRBV6-3 to TRBJ2-1, with TRBD1 matching 9 bases. Per the germline V gene, CDR1 is MNHEY and CDR2 is SVGEGT. V shed 2 bases and J 12 bases; nucleotides not matched to a gene: 8. The CDR3 sequence is 14 residues long. The CDR3 loop is CASSYPGTGIAQFF. CDR3 DNA sequence: TGTGCCAGCAGTTACCCTGGGACAGGGATTGCGCAGTTCTTC.